This T cell receptor beta chain was captured in a study of type 1 regulatory T cells (dated by TCRdb to about 2021). A note on the overall study: The study characterized an in vitro protocol that generated a Tr1-enriched, alloantigen-specific CD4 T cell product named T-allo10. T-allo10 was being evaluated clinically in patients with hematological malignancies who were receiving allogeneic hematopoietic stem cell transplantation.

Cut back by 0 bases and 0 bases, the V and J ends lie 10 bases apart. The CDR3, from cysteine to phenylalanine, totals 16 residues. Of the read, only the CDR3 DNA is kept; its 48 bases are in frame from base 1. The CDR1 and CDR2 encoded by the germline V gene are SGHRS and YFSETQ. Sequencing was performed on an Illumina MiSeq. Clones were called with MiXCR by TCRdb after fastp trimmed the public reads at Q25, and only in-frame beta chains were retained. Each CDR3 protein gets just one entry, which takes the most common genes and DNA from the rows behind it. This sample gives 75,000 to 100,000 distinct CDR3 sequences in total; about 28% of them show up just once. Less than 2.5% of the sample belongs to the ten largest clones. There are a few counts of this clonotype. The specificity of this receptor is unknown. Base quality data are lacking; no much larger clone is found one base away.

Material: CD4+ T cells, either the whole sample or a sorted fraction (not recorded which). This sequence was found in a human donor in good health. This sequence uses TRBV5-1 and TRBJ1-3, with no confidently assigned D gene. CDR3 loop: CASSLAAVLSGNTIYF. The base sequence is TGCGCCAGCAGCTTGGCGGCGGTCCTCTCTGGAAACACCATATATTTT.